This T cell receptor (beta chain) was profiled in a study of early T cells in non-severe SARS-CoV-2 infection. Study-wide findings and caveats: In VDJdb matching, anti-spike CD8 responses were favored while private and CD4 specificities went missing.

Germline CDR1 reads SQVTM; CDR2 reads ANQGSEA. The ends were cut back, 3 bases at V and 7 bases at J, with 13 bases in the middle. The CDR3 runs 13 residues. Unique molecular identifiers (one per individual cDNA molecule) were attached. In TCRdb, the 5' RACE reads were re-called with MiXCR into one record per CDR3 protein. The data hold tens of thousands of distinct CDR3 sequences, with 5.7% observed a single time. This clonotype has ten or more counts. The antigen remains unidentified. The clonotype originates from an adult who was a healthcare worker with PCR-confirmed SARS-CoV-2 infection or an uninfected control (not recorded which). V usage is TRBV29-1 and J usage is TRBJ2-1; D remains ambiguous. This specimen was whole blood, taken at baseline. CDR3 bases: TGCAGCGTTGAGCCTGAAGTGGGAAATGAGCAGTTCTTC. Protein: CSVEPEVGNEQFF.